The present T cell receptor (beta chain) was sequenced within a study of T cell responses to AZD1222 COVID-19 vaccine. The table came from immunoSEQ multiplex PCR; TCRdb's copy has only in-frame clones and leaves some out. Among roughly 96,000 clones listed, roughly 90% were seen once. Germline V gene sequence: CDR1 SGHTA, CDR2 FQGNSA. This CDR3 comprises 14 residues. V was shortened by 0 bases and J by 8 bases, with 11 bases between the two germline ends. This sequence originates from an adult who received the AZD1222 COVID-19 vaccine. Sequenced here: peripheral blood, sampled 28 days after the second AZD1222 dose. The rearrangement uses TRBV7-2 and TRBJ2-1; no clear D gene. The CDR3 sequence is CASSLAAQFHEQFF. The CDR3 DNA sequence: TGTGCCAGCAGCTTAGCGGCGCAATTCCATGAGCAGTTCTTC.